The subject of this entry is one T cell receptor beta chain. This record belongs to a study of Graves' ophthalmopathy and Graves' hyperthyroidism. Study in general: Ahead of any treatment, peripheral blood was obtained at the initial diagnosis.

From RNA, the CDR3 regions of TCR beta chains were amplified and sequenced. Scientists carried out first-round RT-PCR using HTBI primers and then a second-round multiplex PCR. Each CDR3 protein gets one entry after TCRdb re-called the multiplex PCR reads with MiXCR. The sample includes roughly 700,000 distinct CDR3 sequences, 40% of them seen just once. Out of 9.5 to 10 ml of fresh peripheral blood, PBMCs were obtained. Sequencing was done on a sample of peripheral blood. This receptor was identified in an adult man with Graves' ophthalmopathy.

This chain's CDR3 is CATSDPGTDVNQPQHF. CDR3 coding DNA: TGTGCCACCAGTGACCCAGGGACAGATGTTAATCAGCCCCAGCATTTT. The chain uses TRBV24-1 and TRBJ1-5; 7 bases line up with TRBD1. Germline V gives CDR1 KGHDR, CDR2 SFDVKD. With V trimmed by 4 bases and J by 4 bases, 9 bases remained unmatched. The CDR3 has 16 residues.